This TCR beta chain comes out of a study of CD8 T cells in Susac syndrome. The CDR3 is 14 amino acids. The germline gives CDR1 SEHNR, CDR2 FQNEAQ (reference sequence). With 5 bases removed from V and 4 bases from J, the gap between germline ends came to 14 bases. Negative isolation was applied to CD8+ and CD4+ T cells, and FACS enrichment was applied to TEMRA cells. Reverse transcription of about 0.5 to 1 ug RNA was carried out with random hexamers. A single record per CDR3 protein comes from TCRdb applying MiXCR to the immunoSEQ multiplex PCR reads. The data hold about 140,000 distinct CDR3 sequences, with approximately 95% observed a single time.

This receptor was taken from a human donor with Susac syndrome. The rearrangement joins TRBV7-9 to TRBJ1-1; D is perhaps TRBD1 (5 bases). Source material: CD8+ T cells from PBMCs. This CDR3 reads CASSPGTDITEAFF. The CDR3 nucleotides read TGTGCCAGCAGCCCTGGGACCGATATCACTGAAGCTTTCTTT.